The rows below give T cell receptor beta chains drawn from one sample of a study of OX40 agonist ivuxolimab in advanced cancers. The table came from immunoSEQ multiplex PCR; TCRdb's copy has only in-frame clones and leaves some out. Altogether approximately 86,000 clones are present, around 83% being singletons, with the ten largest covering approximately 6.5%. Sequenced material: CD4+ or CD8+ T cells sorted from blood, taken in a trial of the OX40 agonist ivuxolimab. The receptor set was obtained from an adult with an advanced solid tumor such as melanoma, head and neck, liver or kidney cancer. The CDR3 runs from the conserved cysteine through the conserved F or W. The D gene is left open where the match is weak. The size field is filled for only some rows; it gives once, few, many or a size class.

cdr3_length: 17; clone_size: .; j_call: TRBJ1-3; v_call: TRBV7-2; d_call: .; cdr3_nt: TGTGCCAGCAGCTTAGTAGGCAGCCCGAGCTCTGGAAACACCATATATTTT; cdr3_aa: CASSLVGSPSSGNTIYF
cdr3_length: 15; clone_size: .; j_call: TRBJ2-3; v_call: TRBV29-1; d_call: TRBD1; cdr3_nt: TGCAGCGTTGATGACAGGGTGGGTTTCACAGATACGCAGTATTTT; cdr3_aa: CSVDDRVGFTDTQYF
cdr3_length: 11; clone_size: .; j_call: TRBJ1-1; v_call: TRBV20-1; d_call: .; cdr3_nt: TGCAGTGCTGGTGAATTGTTTGAAGCTTTCTTT; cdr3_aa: CSAGELFEAFF
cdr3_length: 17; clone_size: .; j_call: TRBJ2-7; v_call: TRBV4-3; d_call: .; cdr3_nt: TGCGCCAGCAGCCTCATGGCGGGGCCCGGGGGGCTCTACGAGCAGTACTTC; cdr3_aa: CASSLMAGPGGLYEQYF
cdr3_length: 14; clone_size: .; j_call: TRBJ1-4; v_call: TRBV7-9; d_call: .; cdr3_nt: TGTGCCAGCAGCTTAATCGGGGACGGGGAAAAACTGTTTTTT; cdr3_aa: CASSLIGDGEKLFF
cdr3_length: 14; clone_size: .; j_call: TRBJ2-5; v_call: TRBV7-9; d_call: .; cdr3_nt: TGTGCCAGCAGTTTCACCGGAACCCAAGAGACCCAGTACTTC; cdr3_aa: CASSFTGTQETQYF
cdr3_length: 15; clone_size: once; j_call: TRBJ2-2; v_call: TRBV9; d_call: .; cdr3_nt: TGTGCCAGCAGCGTAGAACAGGGAAGCACCGGGGAGCTGTTTTTT; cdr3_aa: CASSVEQGSTGELFF
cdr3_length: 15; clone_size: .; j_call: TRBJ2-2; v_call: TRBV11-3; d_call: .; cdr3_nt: TGTGCCAGCAGCTCCAACGCGGCGGGCCCCGGGGAGCTGTTTTTT; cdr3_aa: CASSSNAAGPGELFF
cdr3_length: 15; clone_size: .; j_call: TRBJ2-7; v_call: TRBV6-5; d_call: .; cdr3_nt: TGTGCCAGCAGTTACAAGAGGGGCCCCTCCTACGAGCAGTACTTC; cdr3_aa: CASSYKRGPSYEQYF
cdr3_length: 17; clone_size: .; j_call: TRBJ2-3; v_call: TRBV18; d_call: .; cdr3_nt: TGTGCCAGCTCACCGGGTCCATCAAATAGCTTGGATCATACGCAGTATTTT; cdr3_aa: CASSPGPSNSLDHTQYF
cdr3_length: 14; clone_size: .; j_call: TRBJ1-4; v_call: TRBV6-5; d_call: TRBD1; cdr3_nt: TGTGCCAGCAGTCGACAGGGACCTAATGAAAAACTGTTTTTT; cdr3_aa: CASSRQGPNEKLFF
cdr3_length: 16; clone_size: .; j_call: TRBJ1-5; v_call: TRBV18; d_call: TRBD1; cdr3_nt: TGTGCCAGCTCAACCCTACAGGGGAATAGCAATCAGCCCCAGCATTTT; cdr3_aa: CASSTLQGNSNQPQHF
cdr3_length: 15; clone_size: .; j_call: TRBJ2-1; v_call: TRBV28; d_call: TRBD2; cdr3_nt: TGTGCCAGCAGTTTTGTGGGAGGGGTTTACAATGAGCAGTTCTTC; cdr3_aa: CASSFVGGVYNEQFF
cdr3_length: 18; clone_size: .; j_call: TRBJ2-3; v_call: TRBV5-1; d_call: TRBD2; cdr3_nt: TGCGCCAGCAGCTACGACCACGGACTAGCGGGGGGGATAGATACGCAGTATTTT; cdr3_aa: CASSYDHGLAGGIDTQYF
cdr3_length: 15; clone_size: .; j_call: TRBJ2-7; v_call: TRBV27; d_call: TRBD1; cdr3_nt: TGTGCCAGCAGTCCGAGTACAGGGGGAGGTTACGAGCAGTACTTC; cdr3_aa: CASSPSTGGGYEQYF
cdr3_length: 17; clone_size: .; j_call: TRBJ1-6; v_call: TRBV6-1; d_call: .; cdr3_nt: TGTGCCAGCAGTGAAGCGCGCGGTAGCTCCTATAATTCACCCCTCCACTTT; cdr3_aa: CASSEARGSSYNSPLHF
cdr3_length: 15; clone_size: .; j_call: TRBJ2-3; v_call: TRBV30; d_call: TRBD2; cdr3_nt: TGTGCCTGGATCCCTGGCGCGGGAGACCCCGATACGCAGTATTTT; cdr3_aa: CAWIPGAGDPDTQYF
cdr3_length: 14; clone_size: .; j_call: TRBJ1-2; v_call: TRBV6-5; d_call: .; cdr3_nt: TGTGCCAGCAGTCCCAGGGGAGGCGTCTATGGCTACACCTTC; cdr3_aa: CASSPRGGVYGYTF
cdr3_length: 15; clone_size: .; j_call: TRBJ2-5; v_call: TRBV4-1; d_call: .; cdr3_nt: TGCGCCAGCAGCCAAGGCAATTCCGGGAGTGAGACCCAGTACTTC; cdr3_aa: CASSQGNSGSETQYF
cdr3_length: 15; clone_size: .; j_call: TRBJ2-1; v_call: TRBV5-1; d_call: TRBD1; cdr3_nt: TGCGCCAGCAGCGGCAGGGGGCTAACTGGAAATGAGCAGTTCTTC; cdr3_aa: CASSGRGLTGNEQFF
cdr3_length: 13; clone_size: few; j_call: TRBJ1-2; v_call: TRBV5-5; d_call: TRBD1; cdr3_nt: TGTGCCAGCAGCCGACAGGGAGGAGACGGCTACACCTTC; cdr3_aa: CASSRQGGDGYTF
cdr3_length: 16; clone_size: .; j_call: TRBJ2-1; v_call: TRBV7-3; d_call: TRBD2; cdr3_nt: TGTGCCAGCGCCCCAAGGACCCTAGCGGGCCTTAATGAGCAGTTCTTC; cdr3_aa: CASAPRTLAGLNEQFF
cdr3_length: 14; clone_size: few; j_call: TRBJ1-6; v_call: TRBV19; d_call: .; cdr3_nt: TGTGCCAGTAGTAGTGGGACCTCAAATTCACCCCTCCACTTT; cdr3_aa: CASSSGTSNSPLHF